This TCR beta chain was recorded in a study of blood T cell repertoires in COVID-19. The assay was immunoSEQ multiplex PCR, and TCRdb's table has in-frame clones only and misses some. The table lists approximately 300,000 clones, 75% to 95% of them singletons. Seattle's cohort entered during active infection and was followed longitudinally. The germline V gene encodes CDR1 MGHRA and CDR2 YSYEKL. The CDR3 has 12 residues. Trimming left V 5 bases short and J 6 bases short, with 10 bases between. This sequence joins TRBV4-1 and TRBJ1-1; TRBD1 might be the D (6 bases). Specimen: peripheral blood. The clonotype originates from a woman aged 30 to 39 with COVID-19, enrolled during active disease. CDR3 amino acids: CASSWDTSEAFF. In DNA form, the CDR3 reads TGCGCCAGCAGCTGGGACACTTCTGAAGCTTTCTTT.